Listed below are T cell receptor beta chains from one sample, sequenced in a study of T-cell reconstitution after alpha-beta-depleted transplantation in children. MiXCR, run by TCRdb on the PCR reads, gives a single entry per CDR3 protein. The sample records roughly 610,000 distinct CDR3 sequences, roughly a tenth being singletons. The specimen comprised PBMCs from the stem cell graft donor, sampled from the stem cell graft. These receptors were taken from a human donor who donated a stem cell graft to a child with acute myeloid leukemia. Each CDR3 is given with its conserved first and last residue. A D gene is named only where the DNA matches it firmly. Some rows have no size entry. The others give once, few or many, or a class for an expanded clone.

j_call d_call v_call clone_size cdr3_aa cdr3_nt
TRBJ2-3 - TRBV5-1 - CASRTGPADTQYF TGCGCCAGCCGTACAGGGCCGGCAGATACGCAGTATTTT
TRBJ1-1 - TRBV30 - CAWLYGTEAFF TGTGCCTGGTTGTACGGTACTGAAGCTTTCTTT
TRBJ2-7 TRBD2 TRBV18 - CASSPGGAGGSEQYF TGTGCCAGCTCACCTGGAGGAGCGGGAGGATCCGAGCAGTACTTC
TRBJ2-3 TRBD1 TRBV20-1 - CSPSLWDRGTDTQYF TGCAGTCCCTCCCTTTGGGACAGGGGCACAGATACGCAGTATTTT
TRBJ1-2 - TRBV13 - CASSLQRTGGYTF TGTGCCAGCAGCCTACAGAGGACTGGGGGCTACACCTTC
TRBJ1-5 - TRBV20-1 few CSARDMEAESYSNQPQHF TGCAGTGCTAGAGATATGGAAGCAGAATCATATAGCAATCAGCCCCAGCATTTT
TRBJ2-1 - TRBV20-1 many CSAGESRYNEQFF TGCAGTGCGGGCGAGAGTAGGTACAATGAGCAGTTCTTC
TRBJ2-2 TRBD2 TRBV20-1 few CSARDNKRGNTGELFF TGCAGTGCTAGAGATAACAAGCGGGGAAACACCGGGGAGCTGTTTTTT
TRBJ2-7 - TRBV28 - CASSSAGLKGEQYF TGTGCCAGCAGTTCGGCGGGACTGAAAGGCGAGCAGTACTTC
TRBJ2-1 TRBD2 TRBV20-1 few CSAHTASGRAPLGRMNEQFF TGCAGTGCCCACACCGCTAGCGGGAGGGCCCCTCTCGGACGGATGAATGAGCAGTTCTTC
TRBJ2-1 TRBD2 TRBV10-3 many CAIRGSGRAYNEQFF TGTGCCATCAGGGGAAGCGGGAGGGCCTACAATGAGCAGTTCTTC
TRBJ1-5 - TRBV2 - CASSDRGFSNQPQHF TGTGCCAGCAGTGATAGAGGGTTCAGCAATCAGCCCCAGCATTTT
TRBJ2-1 TRBD2 TRBV12-3/TRBV12-4 - CASSFAPGLAMLQQFF TGTGCCAGCAGTTTTGCGCCGGGACTAGCCATGCTTCAGCAGTTCTTC
TRBJ1-4 TRBD1 TRBV29-1 - CSARDRGNEKLFF TGCAGCGCCCGAGACAGGGGGAATGAAAAACTGTTTTTT
TRBJ1-6 TRBD1 TRBV10-3 few CAISESTGGGSPLHF TGTGCCATCAGTGAGTCAACAGGGGGCGGTTCACCCCTCCACTTT
TRBJ2-4 - TRBV5-6 many CASSFWAPAKNIQYF TGTGCCAGCAGCTTTTGGGCCCCGGCCAAAAACATTCAGTACTTC
TRBJ2-6 TRBD1 TRBV28 few CASSPPTGAGANVLTF TGTGCCAGCAGCCCCCCGACAGGGGCTGGGGCCAACGTCCTGACTTTC
TRBJ2-1 - TRBV28 - CASLKAGSLREFF TGTGCCTCTCTCAAGGCAGGCTCCCTCAGGGAGTTCTTC
TRBJ2-4 - TRBV20-1 many CSANDGRRAKNIQYF TGCAGTGCGAACGATGGGAGACGGGCCAAAAACATTCAGTACTTC
TRBJ2-3 - TRBV11-2 - CASFGLSNTDTQYF TGTGCCAGCTTCGGACTCTCAAACACAGATACGCAGTATTTT
TRBJ1-5 - TRBV12-3/TRBV12-4 - CASSSYNQPQHF TGTGCCAGCAGTTCCTACAATCAGCCCCAGCATTTT
TRBJ2-4 TRBD2 TRBV28 many CASSSGLASRNIQYF TGTGCCAGCAGTTCTGGACTAGCGAGCAGGAACATTCAGTACTTC
TRBJ2-1 - TRBV4-3 - CASSQDLGQGLYNEQFF TGCGCCAGCAGCCAAGATTTGGGGCAGGGGCTCTACAATGAGCAGTTCTTC
TRBJ1-5 - TRBV7-9 many CASSSDRDFQPQHF TGTGCCAGCAGCTCTGACCGGGACTTTCAGCCCCAGCATTTT
TRBJ2-1 - TRBV11-3 many CASRYPFGRDQDEQFF TGTGCCAGCAGGTACCCATTTGGGCGGGACCAGGATGAGCAGTTCTTC
TRBJ1-6 TRBD1 TRBV20-1 few CSAHPGTGNSPLHF TGCAGTGCTCACCCCGGGACAGGGAACTCACCCCTCCACTTT
TRBJ2-5 TRBD1 TRBV19 - CASSPGQGLRETQYF TGTGCCAGTAGTCCCGGACAGGGTCTGAGGGAGACCCAGTACTTC
TRBJ2-2 - TRBV29-1 many CSVARSGTRYTGELFF TGCAGCGTTGCAAGGTCCGGGACACGATACACCGGGGAGCTGTTTTTT
TRBJ1-2 TRBD1 TRBV27 few CASKASGQGAFAF TGTGCCAGCAAAGCGTCTGGGCAGGGGGCTTTTGCCTTC
TRBJ1-6 - TRBV6-5 - CASRGRRGPLHF TGTGCCAGCAGAGGACGTAGGGGGCCCCTCCACTTT
TRBJ2-1 - TRBV7-2 many CASGWNEQFF TGTGCCAGCGGATGGAATGAGCAGTTCTTC
TRBJ2-7 TRBD2 TRBV5-1 many CASSKGTSGSFWYEQYF TGCGCCAGCAGCAAAGGGACTAGCGGGAGTTTCTGGTACGAGCAGTACTTC
TRBJ1-1 - TRBV6-2/TRBV6-3 - CASSQRQNTEAFF TGTGCCAGCAGCCAGAGACAGAACACTGAAGCTTTCTTT
TRBJ2-3 TRBD2 TRBV5-1 few CASSFRGSKDTQYF TGCGCCAGCAGCTTTCGCGGGAGTAAGGATACGCAGTATTTT
TRBJ2-3 - TRBV4-2 few CASSQEPLNTQYF TGTGCCAGCAGCCAAGAACCTCTAAATACGCAGTATTTT
TRBJ1-1 - TRBV6-1 few CASSASGHSEAFF TGTGCCAGCAGTGCCTCTGGACACAGTGAAGCTTTCTTT
TRBJ2-7 - TRBV7-9 - CASSYRGSQSSYEQYF TGTGCCAGCAGCTATCGGGGGAGCCAGAGCTCCTACGAGCAGTACTTC
TRBJ2-2 TRBD2 TRBV12-3/TRBV12-4 - CASSLGGLASTGELFF TGTGCCAGCAGTCTAGGCGGACTAGCGTCCACCGGGGAGCTGTTTTTT
TRBJ1-2 - TRBV11-1 - CASSLSTNLGRDPYGYTF TGTGCCAGCAGCTTATCGACCAACCTAGGCAGGGATCCCTATGGCTACACCTTC
TRBJ1-1 - TRBV29-1 once CSVVRSGTEAFF TGCAGCGTTGTGCGGAGTGGGACTGAAGCTTTCTTT
TRBJ1-3 - TRBV28 few CASSPTQGTGNTIYF TGTGCCAGCAGCCCTACGCAGGGGACTGGAAACACCATATATTTT
TRBJ2-1 TRBD2 TRBV9 many CASSPPPMGLAEQFF TGTGCCAGCAGCCCACCCCCTATGGGACTAGCCGAGCAGTTCTTC
TRBJ2-1 TRBD2 TRBV15 few CATSRVGTSGSGNNEQFF TGTGCCACCAGCAGAGTAGGGACTAGCGGGAGTGGGAACAATGAGCAGTTCTTC
TRBJ2-7 TRBD2 TRBV5-1 - CASSSGLAGGQDEQYF TGCGCCAGCAGCTCGGGACTAGCGGGAGGACAGGACGAGCAGTACTTC
TRBJ2-1 TRBD2 TRBV11-2 - CASSGSPPGLAGRDEQFF TGTGCCAGCAGCGGATCCCCCCCGGGACTAGCGGGAAGGGATGAGCAGTTCTTC
TRBJ2-5 - TRBV29-1 many CSVLALDQETQYF TGCAGCGTTTTGGCGTTAGACCAAGAGACCCAGTACTTC
TRBJ2-5 TRBD1 TRBV7-2 few CASSPRQGARETQYF TGTGCCAGCAGCCCGAGACAGGGGGCGAGGGAGACCCAGTACTTC
TRBJ2-1 TRBD2 TRBV3-1 - CASIDSGTSYNEQFF TGTGCCAGCATCGATAGCGGGACTTCCTACAATGAGCAGTTCTTC
TRBJ1-1 - TRBV12-3/TRBV12-4 many CASSSRATGLNTEAFF TGTGCCAGCAGTTCCCGAGCGACAGGACTGAACACTGAAGCTTTCTTT
TRBJ2-1 TRBD2 TRBV6-2/TRBV6-3 few CATFPGTRVNEQFF TGTGCCACCTTCCCCGGGACTAGGGTGAATGAGCAGTTCTTC
TRBJ2-7 TRBD2 TRBV28 - CASSLLLAGVREQYF TGTGCCAGCAGTTTATTACTGGCGGGAGTTCGCGAGCAGTACTTC
TRBJ2-1 - TRBV7-3 many CASSHGHSSAEQFF TGTGCCAGCAGTCACGGTCACTCATCGGCTGAGCAGTTCTTC
TRBJ2-1 - TRBV5-1 many CASSLEGAVFF TGCGCCAGCAGCTTGGAAGGGGCCGTGTTCTTC